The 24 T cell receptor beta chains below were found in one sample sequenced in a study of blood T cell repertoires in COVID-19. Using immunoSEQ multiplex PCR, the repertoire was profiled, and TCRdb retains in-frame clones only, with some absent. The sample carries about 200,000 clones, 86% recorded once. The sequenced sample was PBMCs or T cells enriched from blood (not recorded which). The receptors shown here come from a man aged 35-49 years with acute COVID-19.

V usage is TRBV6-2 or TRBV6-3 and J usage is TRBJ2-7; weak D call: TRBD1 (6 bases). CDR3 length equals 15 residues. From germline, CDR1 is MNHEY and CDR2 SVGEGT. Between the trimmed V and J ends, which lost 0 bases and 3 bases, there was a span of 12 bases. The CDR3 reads CASSYSVGGIYEQYF. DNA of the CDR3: TGTGCCAGCAGTTACTCGGTAGGGGGAATCTACGAGCAGTACTTC.

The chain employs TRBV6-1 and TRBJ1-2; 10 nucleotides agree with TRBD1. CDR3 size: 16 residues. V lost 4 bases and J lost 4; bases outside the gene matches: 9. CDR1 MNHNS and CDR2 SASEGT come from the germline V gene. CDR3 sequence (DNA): TGTGCCAGCAGTGGCGTTACTTGGACAGGGGGCTATGGCTACACCTTC. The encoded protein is CASSGVTWTGGYGYTF.

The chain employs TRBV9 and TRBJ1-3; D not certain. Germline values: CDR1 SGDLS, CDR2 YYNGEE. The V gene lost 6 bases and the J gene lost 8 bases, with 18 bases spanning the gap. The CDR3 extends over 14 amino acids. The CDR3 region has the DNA TGTGCCAGCACGGATCCGGGGAACGGCGACACCATATATTTT. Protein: CASTDPGNGDTIYF.

The CDR3 reads CASSNTGGSGQPQHF. Written as DNA, the CDR3 is TGTGCCAGCAGTAATACAGGGGGCTCGGGTCAGCCCCAGCATTTT. The chain couples TRBV6-5 to TRBJ1-5; 9 bases line up with TRBD1. V was pared by 5 bases and J by 6 bases, with 8 bases of the junction left unmatched. In germline, CDR1 is MNHEY, CDR2 SVGAGI. This CDR3 has 15 amino acids.

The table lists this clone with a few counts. In nucleotides, the CDR3 is TGTGCCAGCAGTGAAATGGCGGAACCAGGAAACACCATATATTTT. It encodes CASSEMAEPGNTIYF. The chain has TRBV2 and TRBJ1-3, with D uncertain. The CDR3 has 15 amino acids. The germline V and J ends were trimmed by 2 bases and 4 bases, with 12 bases remaining between them. CDR1 and CDR2 (germline): SNHLY, FYNNEI.

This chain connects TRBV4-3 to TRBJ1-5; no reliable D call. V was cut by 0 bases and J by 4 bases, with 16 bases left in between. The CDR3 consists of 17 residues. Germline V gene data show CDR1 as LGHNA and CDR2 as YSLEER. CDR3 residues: CASSQEYLGAGNQPQHF. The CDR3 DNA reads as TGCGCCAGCAGCCAAGAGTATCTAGGAGCTGGGAATCAGCCCCAGCATTTT.

The CDR3 sequence: CATSDRRNTEAFF. The CDR3, as DNA: TGTGCCACATCGGACAGGCGGAACACTGAAGCTTTCTTT. V gene TRBV24-1 combines with J gene TRBJ1-1; TRBD1 agrees at 7 bases. The CDR3 runs 13 residues. CDR1 and CDR2 (germline): KGHDR, SFDVKD. Trimming cost V 10 bases and J 1 base; bases outside gene matches: 5.

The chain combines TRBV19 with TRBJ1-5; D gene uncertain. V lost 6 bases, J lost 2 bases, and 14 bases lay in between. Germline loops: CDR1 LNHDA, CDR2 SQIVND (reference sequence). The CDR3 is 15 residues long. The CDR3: CASSRWPLGNQPQHF. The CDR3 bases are TGTGCCAGTAGCCGATGGCCCTTGGGCAATCAGCCCCAGCATTTT.

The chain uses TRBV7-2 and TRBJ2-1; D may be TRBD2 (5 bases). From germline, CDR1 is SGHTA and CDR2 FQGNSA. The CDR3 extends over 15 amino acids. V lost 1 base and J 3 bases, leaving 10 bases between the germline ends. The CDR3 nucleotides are TGTGCCAGCAGCTTAGGTGGGAGCTTCTACAATGAGCAGTTCTTC. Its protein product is CASSLGGSFYNEQFF.

The CDR3 nucleotides read TGCGCCAGCAGCCAGAGTAGCGGGAGTACGGGAGATACGCAGTATTTT. Protein: CASSQSSGSTGDTQYF. The genes are TRBV4-1 and TRBJ2-3; 9 bases fit TRBD2. The CDR3 covers 16 residues. Germline values: CDR1 MGHRA, CDR2 YSYEKL. The junction had 9 bases not matched to a gene; V was cut back by 3 bases and J by 5 bases.

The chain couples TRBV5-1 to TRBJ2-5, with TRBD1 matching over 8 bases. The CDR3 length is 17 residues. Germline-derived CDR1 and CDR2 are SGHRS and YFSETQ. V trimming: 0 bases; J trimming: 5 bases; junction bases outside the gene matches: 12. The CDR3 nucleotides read TGCGCCAGCAGCTTGGAGTCGGTGCAGGGGGCATGGGAGACCCAGTACTTC. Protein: CASSLESVQGAWETQYF.

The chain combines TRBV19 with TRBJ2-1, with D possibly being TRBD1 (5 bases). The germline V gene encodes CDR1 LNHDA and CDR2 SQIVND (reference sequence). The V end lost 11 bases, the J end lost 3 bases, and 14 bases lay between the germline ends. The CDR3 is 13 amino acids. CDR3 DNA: TGTGCCTCCAGGGTAAGAGGCTACAATGAGCAGTTCTTC. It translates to CASRVRGYNEQFF.

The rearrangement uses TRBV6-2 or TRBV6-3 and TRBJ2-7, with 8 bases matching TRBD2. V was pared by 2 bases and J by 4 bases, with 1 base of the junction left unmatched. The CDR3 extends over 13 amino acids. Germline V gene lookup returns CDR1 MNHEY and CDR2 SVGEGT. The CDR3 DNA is TGTGCCAGCAGTTACCGCGGGGGGTACGAGCAGTACTTC. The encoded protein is CASSYRGGYEQYF.

CDR3 loop: CASRGRGGYTF. The DNA for the CDR3 is TGTGCCAGCAGGGGTCGGGGTGGCTACACCTTC. J is TRBJ1-2 and V is TRBV27; D is unresolved. V dropped 6 bases and J dropped 7 bases, with 9 bases sitting between them. CDR1 and CDR2 from the germline V gene are MNHEY and SMNVEV (reference sequence). The CDR3 runs to 11 residues.

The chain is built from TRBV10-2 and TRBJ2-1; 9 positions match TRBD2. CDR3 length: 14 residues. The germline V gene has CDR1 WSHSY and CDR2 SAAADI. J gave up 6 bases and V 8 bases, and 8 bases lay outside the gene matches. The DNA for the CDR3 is TGCGCCAGCCAAACCCCTAGCGGGGCCAATGAGCAGTTCTTC. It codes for CASQTPSGANEQFF.

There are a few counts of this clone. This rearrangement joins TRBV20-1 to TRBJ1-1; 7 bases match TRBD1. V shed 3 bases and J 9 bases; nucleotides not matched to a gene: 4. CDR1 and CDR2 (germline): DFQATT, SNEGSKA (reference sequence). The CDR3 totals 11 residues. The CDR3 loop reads CSARGGQQAFF. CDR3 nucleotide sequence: TGCAGTGCTAGGGGGGGACAGCAAGCTTTCTTT.

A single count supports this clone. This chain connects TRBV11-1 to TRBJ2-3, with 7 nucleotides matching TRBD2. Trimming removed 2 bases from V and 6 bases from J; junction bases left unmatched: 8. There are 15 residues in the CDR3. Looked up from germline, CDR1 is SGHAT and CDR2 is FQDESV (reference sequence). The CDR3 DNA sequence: TGTGCCAGCAGCTTAATGCGGGAGTTGATCGATACGCAGTATTTT. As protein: CASSLMRELIDTQYF.

CDR3 amino acids: CASSFRGPAGYEQYF. The CDR3 bases are TGTGCCAGCAGTTTCAGGGGGCCTGCTGGCTACGAGCAGTACTTC. The V gene is TRBV3-1 (or the pseudogene TRBV3-2), the J gene TRBJ2-7, with TRBD1 matching 8 bases. The CDR3 covers 15 residues. The germline V gene has CDR1 LGHDT and CDR2 YNNKEL (reference sequence). Trimming removed 6 bases from V and 3 bases from J; junction bases left unmatched: 10.

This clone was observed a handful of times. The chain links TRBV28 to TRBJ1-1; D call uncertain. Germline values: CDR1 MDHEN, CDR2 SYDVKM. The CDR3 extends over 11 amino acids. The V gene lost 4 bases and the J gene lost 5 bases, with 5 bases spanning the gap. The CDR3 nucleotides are TGTGCCAGCAGTTACCAGACTGAAGCTTTCTTT. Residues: CASSYQTEAFF.

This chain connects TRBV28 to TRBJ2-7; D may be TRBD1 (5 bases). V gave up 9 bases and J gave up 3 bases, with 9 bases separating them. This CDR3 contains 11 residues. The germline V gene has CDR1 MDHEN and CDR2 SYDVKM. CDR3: CASSGNYEQYF. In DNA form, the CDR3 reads TGTGCCAGTTCAGGGAACTACGAGCAGTACTTC.

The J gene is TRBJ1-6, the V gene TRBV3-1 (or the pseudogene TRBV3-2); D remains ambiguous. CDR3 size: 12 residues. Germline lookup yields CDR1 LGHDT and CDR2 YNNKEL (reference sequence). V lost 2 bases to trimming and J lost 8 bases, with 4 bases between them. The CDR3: CASSQRDSPLHF. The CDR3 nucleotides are TGTGCCAGCAGCCAACGCGATTCACCCCTCCACTTT.

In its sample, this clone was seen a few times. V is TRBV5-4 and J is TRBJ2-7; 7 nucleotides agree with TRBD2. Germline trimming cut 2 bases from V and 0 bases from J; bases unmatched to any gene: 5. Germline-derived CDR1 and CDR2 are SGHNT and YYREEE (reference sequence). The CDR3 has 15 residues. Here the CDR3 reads CASSFGGGISYEQYF. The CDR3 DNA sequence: TGTGCCAGCAGCTTTGGGGGAGGGATCTCCTACGAGCAGTACTTC.

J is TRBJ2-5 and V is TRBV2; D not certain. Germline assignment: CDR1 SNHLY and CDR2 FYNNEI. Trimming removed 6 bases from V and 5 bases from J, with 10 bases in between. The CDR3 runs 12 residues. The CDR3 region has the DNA TGTGCCAGCAGCTTGTCCTCGGAGACCCAGTACTTC. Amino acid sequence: CASSLSSETQYF.

The DNA of the CDR3 is TGTGCCAGCAGGGATTCGGGGTTTAACTATGGCTACACCTTC. It is translated as CASRDSGFNYGYTF. The chain joins TRBV6-5 to TRBJ1-2; no reliable D call. Trimming removed 6 bases from V and 1 base from J, with 12 bases in between. Germline lookup yields CDR1 MNHEY and CDR2 SVGAGI. CDR3 length equals 14 residues.